This entry features one TCR beta chain sequence. These data come from a study of cytomegalovirus exposure and HLA in healthy donors. J lost 3 bases, V lost 5 bases, and 5 bases had no gene match. The CDR3 runs to 16 residues. From germline, CDR1 is LNHNV and CDR2 YYDKDF (reference sequence). TCRdb's table, derived via immunoSEQ multiplex PCR, lists solely in-frame clones and lacks some. The sample has about 150,000 clones; roughly 90% are singletons. V and J are TRBV15 and TRBJ2-3, with 13 bases identical to TRBD2. This receptor was obtained from a man aged 18 to 29 in good health and CMV-seropositive. Input material: PBMCs. CDR3 loop: CATSSGLAGSTDTQYF. DNA of the CDR3: TGTGCCACCAGCTCGGGACTAGCGGGATCGACAGATACGCAGTATTTT.